The rows below give T cell receptor beta chains drawn from one sample of a study of response to subunit inactivated influenza vaccine. One entry per CDR3 protein results from TCRdb running MiXCR on the RT-PCR reads. The repertoire holds 500,000 to 700,000 distinct CDR3 sequences, with roughly 25% as singletons. These records were also assigned to another study, of T cells expressing NK-cell markers.

The material was CD4+ T cells sorted from PBMCs, obtained 11 to 12 days after vaccination. The receptors were gathered from a middle-aged man who received an inactivated influenza vaccine. The CDR3 runs from the conserved cysteine through the conserved F or W. Each record gives: V gene, J gene, D gene, clone size, CDR3 protein, CDR3 DNA. The D gene is left open where the match is weak. Size is omitted from some rows. Given values are once, few, many or a class for expanded clones.

TRBV6-1	TRBJ1-1	TRBD1	-	CASLRDTGVMNTEAFF	TGTGCCAGCTTGCGAGACACAGGGGTGATGAACACTGAAGCTTTCTTT
TRBV5-1	TRBJ2-3	TRBD2	-	CASSWGLAGATSTDTQYF	TGCGCCAGCAGCTGGGGACTAGCGGGGGCCACTAGCACAGATACGCAGTATTTT
TRBV27	TRBJ1-6	-	-	CASSMGKSPLHF	TGTGCCAGCAGCATGGGGAAATCACCCCTCCACTTT
TRBV4-1	TRBJ1-1	TRBD1	-	CASSRTDRAPEAFF	TGCGCCAGCAGCCGAACCGACAGGGCCCCTGAAGCTTTCTTT
TRBV6-5	TRBJ2-7	-	-	CASSYSVEQYF	TGTGCCAGCAGTTACTCGGTCGAGCAGTACTTC
TRBV20-1	TRBJ2-4	-	-	CRSGLRLTVAKNIQYF	TGCAGATCGGGACTTAGATTGACTGTAGCCAAAAACATTCAGTACTTC
TRBV11-2	TRBJ1-1	-	many	CASSLEPARAEAFF	TGTGCCAGCAGCTTAGAACCGGCCCGGGCTGAAGCTTTCTTT
TRBV5-1	TRBJ2-6	-	-	CASSLATSSGANVLTF	TGCGCCAGCAGCTTGGCCACGTCCTCTGGGGCCAACGTCCTGACTTTC
TRBV7-2	TRBJ1-5	TRBD1	few	CASSFSGQALSPQHF	TGTGCCAGCAGCTTTTCGGGACAGGCTCTATCGCCCCAGCATTTT
TRBV7-6	TRBJ1-3	-	-	CASSLGHRDSGNTIYF	TGTGCCAGCAGCTTAGGACACAGGGACTCTGGAAACACCATATATTTT
TRBV12-3/TRBV12-4	TRBJ2-1	TRBD1	many	CASSGTGTGGNEQFF	TGTGCCAGCAGTGGAACCGGGACAGGGGGCAATGAGCAGTTCTTC
TRBV5-1	TRBJ2-7	-	-	CASSFRPAETYEQYF	TGCGCCAGCAGCTTCCGTCCAGCGGAGACCTACGAGCAGTACTTC
TRBV29-1	TRBJ2-7	TRBD1	-	CSGGTGGFNEQYF	TGCAGCGGGGGGACAGGGGGCTTCAACGAGCAGTACTTC
TRBV6-1	TRBJ1-4	-	few	CASQKARSSNEKLFF	TGTGCCAGCCAAAAGGCGCGAAGCAGTAATGAAAAACTGTTTTTT
TRBV6-5	TRBJ2-1	-	-	CASSYRRGPYNEQFF	TGTGCCAGCAGTTACCGCAGGGGCCCCTACAATGAGCAGTTCTTC
TRBV10-3	TRBJ2-1	TRBD2	-	CAISESWRGGGDEQFF	TGTGCCATCAGTGAGTCCTGGCGGGGGGGCGGCGATGAGCAGTTCTTC
TRBV29-1	TRBJ2-5	-	few	CSALHGGETQYF	TGCAGCGCGCTCCATGGCGGAGAGACCCAGTACTTC
TRBV28	TRBJ1-2	-	-	CASGPGSVRYGYTF	TGTGCCAGCGGACCCGGGTCCGTTCGATATGGCTACACCTTC
TRBV3-1	TRBJ2-7	TRBD1	-	CASSQGTGRNEQYF	TGTGCCAGCAGCCAAGGGACAGGGAGAAACGAGCAGTACTTC
TRBV6-2/TRBV6-3	TRBJ1-6	TRBD1	few	CASSQRTGFGSPLHF	TGTGCCAGCAGTCAACGGACAGGGTTCGGATCACCCCTCCACTTT
TRBV7-3	TRBJ2-1	-	few	CASSLVDSLSEQFF	TGTGCCAGCAGCTTAGTTGACAGTCTGAGTGAGCAGTTCTTC
TRBV5-1	TRBJ1-1	-	few	CASSLASTSEAFF	TGCGCCAGCAGCTTGGCCTCGACTTCTGAAGCTTTCTTT
TRBV14	TRBJ2-1	-	-	CASSQWYGSNEQFF	TGTGCCAGCAGCCAATGGTATGGGTCGAATGAGCAGTTCTTC
TRBV29-1	TRBJ2-4	TRBD1	-	CSVAFRGPENIQYF	TGCAGCGTTGCTTTCAGGGGGCCTGAAAACATTCAGTACTTC
TRBV7-2	TRBJ2-1	-	-	CASSKDLLGEQFF	TGTGCCAGCAGTAAAGACCTACTTGGTGAGCAGTTCTTC
TRBV15	TRBJ1-6	TRBD1	few	CATSRDPTGSGSPLHF	TGTGCCACCAGCAGAGATCCGACAGGGTCCGGATCACCCCTCCACTTT
TRBV5-1	TRBJ2-2	TRBD2	few	CASSFSGDRRTGELFF	TGCGCCAGCAGCTTTAGCGGGGACCGGCGCACCGGGGAGCTGTTTTTT
TRBV11-2	TRBJ2-1	-	few	CASTNTGYEQFF	TGTGCCAGCACAAACACGGGTTATGAGCAGTTCTTC
TRBV15	TRBJ1-1	-	once	CATSRENLGGGTAFF	TGTGCCACCAGCAGAGAAAATTTAGGGGGGGGAACAGCTTTCTTT
TRBV11-3	TRBJ2-1	-	-	CASSPGRDNYNEQFF	TGTGCCAGCAGCCCGGGGCGAGATAACTACAATGAGCAGTTCTTC
TRBV6-5	TRBJ1-1	-	-	CASGPGAEAFF	TGTGCCAGCGGACCTGGGGCTGAAGCTTTCTTT
TRBV20-1	TRBJ2-1	-	-	CSASDLGTNEQFF	TGCAGCGCGAGTGACTTGGGCACCAATGAGCAGTTCTTC
TRBV6-2/TRBV6-3	TRBJ1-2	-	-	CASSYVGGSYGYTF	TGTGCCAGCAGTTACGTCGGGGGTTCGTATGGCTACACCTTC
TRBV5-1	TRBJ2-7	TRBD1	-	CASSLVPDRGRSYEQYF	TGCGCCAGCAGCTTGGTGCCTGACAGGGGACGGTCCTACGAGCAGTACTTC
TRBV10-3	TRBJ2-3	TRBD2	-	CAISVTSGVEDTQYF	TGTGCCATCAGTGTTACTAGCGGGGTTGAAGATACGCAGTATTTT
TRBV7-2	TRBJ2-5	-	-	CASSLVSGGTSVPQYF	TGTGCCAGCAGCTTAGTTTCGGGGGGCACCTCCGTGCCCCAGTACTTC
TRBV10-3	TRBJ1-6	-	-	CAISDRGRIEGSPLHF	TGTGCCATCAGTGACCGGGGACGAATTGAGGGTTCACCCCTCCACTTT
TRBV15	TRBJ2-1	TRBD2	-	CATSRSGGLGDEQFF	TGTGCCACCAGCAGATCAGGTGGACTAGGCGATGAGCAGTTCTTC
TRBV18	TRBJ2-7	-	-	CASSPPVGAYEQYF	TGTGCCAGCTCACCACCTGTCGGTGCCTACGAGCAGTACTTC
TRBV19	TRBJ2-1	TRBD2	few	CASTTWLAGGDTSNEQFF	TGTGCCAGTACTACGTGGCTAGCGGGAGGGGACACATCGAATGAGCAGTTCTTC
TRBV7-2	TRBJ2-7	TRBD1	few	CASSFGTGGGYEQYF	TGTGCCAGCAGCTTTGGGACAGGGGGCGGGTACGAGCAGTACTTC
TRBV7-2	TRBJ2-2	-	-	CASSLGLADSYTGELFF	TGTGCCAGCAGCTTAGGATTGGCTGACAGCTACACCGGGGAGCTGTTTTTT